Below, 32 T cell receptor beta chains from the same sample are listed, as sequenced in a study of molecular identifiers for immune sequencing clone quantification. TCRdb ran MiXCR on the PCR reads and lists one entry per CDR3 protein. The repertoire has some 100,000 distinct CDR3 sequences, around 19% of them found once; the top ten carry about 0.85%. The sequenced material came from naive CD8+ T cells from blood, with Jurkat cell RNA spiked in. The subset is: FACS-sorted CD8+CD4-CCR7+CD45RA+ naive T cells. All receptors come from a human donor in good health. Some libraries in this study had Jurkat cell RNA spiked in.

This clonotype was observed many times. The J gene is TRBJ1-1, the V gene TRBV20-1; TRBD1 agrees at 7 bases. This CDR3 is 15 amino acids long. Germline V gene lookup returns CDR1 DFQATT and CDR2 SNEGSKA (reference sequence). Losses at the gene ends were 4 bases for V and 1 base for J; bases not matched to a gene: 9. The DNA of the CDR3 is TGCAGTGCTACTGACAGGGAAAGGACGAACACTGAAGCTTTCTTT. Its translation is CSATDRERTNTEAFF.

This clonotype has only a few counts. The rearrangement joins TRBV6-2 or TRBV6-3 to TRBJ2-7; 9 bases are shared with TRBD1. Germline V gene lookup returns CDR1 MNHEY and CDR2 SVGEGT. The junction had 7 bases not matched to a gene; V was cut back by 6 bases and J by 1 base. The CDR3 extends over 15 amino acids. The CDR3 region has the DNA TGTGCCAGCAGCCTCGGACAGGGGATTTCCTACGAGCAGTACTTC. This translates into CASSLGQGISYEQYF.

Remarks on this clonotype: One end of the junction fails to match germline, which may point to a read error. V is TRBV7-6 and J is TRBJ2-3; maybe TRBD2 (5 bases). Germline lookup yields CDR1 SGHVS and CDR2 FNYEAQ. The CDR3 loop spans 17 amino acids. CDR3: CASGLGGGLLAADTRYF. In DNA form, the CDR3 reads TGTGCCAGCGGCTTAGGTGGAGGCCTGCTGGCGGCAGATACGCGGTATTTT.

V gene TRBV19 combines with J gene TRBJ2-3; D unclear. The CDR3 runs 15 residues. V gave up 3 bases and J gave up 0 bases, with 10 bases separating them. From germline, CDR1 is LNHDA and CDR2 SQIVND (reference sequence). The CDR3 nucleotides are TGTGCCAGTAGTATTTGGGTCAGGAGCACAGATACGCAGTATTTT. This codes for CASSIWVRSTDTQYF. Supplemented by reference TRBV19 and TRBJ2-3, the full variable domain reads DGGITQSPKYLFRKEGQNVTLSCEQNLNHDAMYWYRQDPGQGLRLIYYSQIVNDFQKGDIAEGYSVSREKKESFPLTVTSAQKNPTAFYLCASSIWVRSTDTQYFGPGTRLTVL.

This clonotype showed up many times. The chain couples TRBV7-3 to TRBJ2-3; maybe TRBD1 (6 bases). Deletions cut 5 bases from V and 0 bases from J, with 12 bases between. Germline assignment: CDR1 SGHTA and CDR2 FQGTGA. The CDR3 covers 15 residues. CDR3 amino acids: CASSPLGGSTDTQYF. CDR3 DNA sequence: TGTGCCAGCAGCCCCCTAGGGGGAAGCACAGATACGCAGTATTTT.

This clonotype was observed at least ten times. J is TRBJ2-3 and V is TRBV12-3 or TRBV12-4; TRBD1 agrees at 9 bases. The CDR3 covers 16 residues. Unmatched junction bases numbered 5, after V lost 4 bases and J lost 0 bases. The CDR3 sequence is CASSWGTGTSTDTQYF. For the CDR3, the DNA is TGTGCCAGCAGTTGGGGGACAGGGACTAGCACAGATACGCAGTATTTT.

As to this clonotype: A read error may explain this, as a much larger clone is one base away. The rearrangement uses TRBV12-3 or TRBV12-4 and TRBJ2-3; 14 bases line up with TRBD2. The CDR3 loop spans 16 amino acids. CDR3 sequence (DNA): TGTGTCAGCAGGGGGATGACTAGCGGGAGGGCGGATACGCAGTATTTT. It yields the protein CVSRGMTSGRADTQYF.

This clonotype was seen ten or more times. The chain uses TRBV29-1 and TRBJ1-1; D gene unclear. The V end was cut by 8 bases, the J end by 5 bases, with 12 bases between. This CDR3 has 11 residues. CDR1 is SQVTM, CDR2 ANQGSEA, per germline. DNA for the CDR3: TGCAGCCACCCCTGGGGTACTGAAGCTTTCTTT. Amino acid sequence: CSHPWGTEAFF.

A note on this clonotype: This may stem from a read error, because a much larger clone lies one nucleotide away. This chain links TRBV7-7 with TRBJ2-7; D gene unclear. The CDR3 runs 13 residues. V gave up 1 base and J gave up 2 bases, with 6 bases separating them. The V gene's germline CDR1 is SSHAT and CDR2 FNYEAQ (reference sequence). The DNA for the CDR3 is TGTGCCAGCAGCTTAGGGGCGACCTACGAGCAGTACTTC. Translation gives CASSLGATYEQYF. Looking up the rest from reference TRBV7-7 and TRBJ2-7 gives the full variable domain: GAGVSQSPRYKVTKRGQDVTLRCDPISSHATLYWYQQALGQGPEFLTYFNYEAQPDKSGLPSDRFSAERPEGSISTLTIQRTEQRDSAMYRCASSLGATYEQYFGPGTRLTVT.

Points on this clonotype: One end of the junction is discordant with germline, which a read error may explain. CDR3 in amino acids: CVTSGEGAGQFF. CDR3 DNA: TGTGTCACCAGCGGAGAGGGTGCCGGGCAGTTCTTC. This rearrangement joins TRBV15 to TRBJ2-1; the D gene is possibly TRBD2 (5 bases). This CDR3 is built from 12 residues. Germline V CDR1 and CDR2: LNHNV, YYDKDF (reference sequence).

This clonotype was recorded many times. The chain joins TRBV12-3 or TRBV12-4 to TRBJ2-1; 8 bases are a match to TRBD2. There are 13 residues in the CDR3. The V and J ends lost 4 bases and 8 bases, in that order; junction bases with no gene match: 4. CDR3 sequence: CASSSGLVDEQFF. DNA for the CDR3: TGTGCCAGCAGTTCGGGACTAGTGGATGAGCAGTTCTTC.

The sample holds many counts of this clonotype. This sequence joins TRBV27 and TRBJ1-5; 7 positions match TRBD1. CDR1 and CDR2 from the germline V gene are MNHEY and SMNVEV (reference sequence). The CDR3 runs 16 residues. The V segment lost 4 bases and the J segment 0 bases; nucleotides outside the gene matches: 6. This CDR3 is CASSSRQGNSNQPQHF. CDR3 DNA sequence: TGTGCCAGCAGTTCTCGACAGGGAAATAGCAATCAGCCCCAGCATTTT.

On this clonotype itself: Without the conserved terminal phenylalanine or tryptophan, this CDR3 likely stems from a read error. This sequence joins TRBV27 and TRBJ2-2, with D maybe TRBD1 (6 bases). This CDR3 is 14 amino acids long. Germline CDR1 is MNHEY and CDR2 is SMNVEV (reference sequence). V was clipped by 6 bases and J by 1 base, with 9 bases between them. Here the CDR3 DNA reads TGTGCCAGCAGCCTGGGACAGAACACCGGGGAGCTGTTTTGT. Amino acid sequence: CASSLGQNTGELFC.

This clonotype was counted many times. The chain links TRBV25-1 to TRBJ2-5, with D possibly TRBD2 on 6 matching bases. The CDR3 loop spans 14 amino acids. Germline V gives CDR1 MGHDK, CDR2 SYGVNS. The V and J ends lost 1 base and 5 bases respectively, with 11 bases between them. This CDR3 reads CASSEFGGLETQYF. The CDR3 DNA follows: TGTGCCAGCAGTGAATTTGGGGGGTTGGAGACCCAGTACTTC.

In this sample, this clonotype turned up a few times. At one end, the junction sequence differs from germline, possibly due to a read error. J is TRBJ1-1 and V is TRBV11-2, with 7 positions matching TRBD1. Germline CDR1 SGHAT, CDR2 FQNNGV. CDR3 length: 16 residues. CDR3 nucleotide sequence: TGTGCCGGCAGCCCCCAGGGGGGGGGAATGAACACTGAAGCTTTCTTT. It encodes CAGSPQGGGMNTEAFF. The entire variable domain, with the rest obtained from reference TRBV11-2 and TRBJ1-1, is as follows: EAGVAQSPRYKIIEKRQSVAFWCNPISGHATLYWYQQILGQGPKLLIQFQNNGVVDDSQLPKDRFSAERLKGVDSTLKIQPAKLEDSAVYLCAGSPQGGGMNTEAFFGQGTRLTVV.

This clonotype was counted a few times. The chain joins TRBV2 to TRBJ2-1; 9 bases align to TRBD1. CDR1 is SNHLY, CDR2 FYNNEI, per germline. The CDR3 spans 16 residues. V was pared by 0 bases and J by 8 bases, with 8 bases of the junction left unmatched. CDR3 nucleotide sequence: TGTGCCAGCAGTGAAGCCGGGACAGGGTTCTTAGATGAGCAGTTCTTC. Residues: CASSEAGTGFLDEQFF.

This clonotype has ten or more counts. CDR3 in DNA: TGTGCCAGTAGTATAGAAAGTTACCTGAACAGCAATGAGCAGTTCTTC. Protein product: CASSIESYLNSNEQFF. The J gene is TRBJ2-1, the V gene TRBV19; no clear D. The V and J ends lost 0 bases and 6 bases respectively, with 15 bases between them. The CDR3 has 16 residues. Germline-derived CDR1 and CDR2 are LNHDA and SQIVND (reference sequence).

This clonotype was seen many times. The chain has TRBV6-2 or TRBV6-3 and TRBJ2-2; D is ambiguous. This CDR3 contains 14 residues. Germline V gene data show CDR1 as MNHEY and CDR2 as SVGEGT. The V gene lost 3 bases and the J gene lost 5 bases, with 10 bases spanning the gap. The CDR3, as DNA: TGTGCCAGCAGTTATTTCACGACGACCGGGGAGCTGTTTTTT. This translates into CASSYFTTTGELFF.

This clonotype was detected ten times or more. The J gene is TRBJ2-7, the V gene TRBV10-3; 12 bases agree with TRBD1. J was trimmed by 5 bases and V by 6 bases; bases with no gene match: 5. Germline V gives CDR1 ENHRY, CDR2 SYGVKD. This CDR3 comprises 14 residues. This CDR3 reads CAIRPGQGAHEQYF. The CDR3 DNA sequence: TGTGCCATCAGACCGGGACAGGGGGCCCACGAGCAGTACTTC.

This clonotype was seen repeatedly, ten times or more. V usage is TRBV4-1 and J usage is TRBJ2-1; D is undetermined. Per the germline V gene, CDR1 is MGHRA and CDR2 is YSYEKL. The V and J ends lost 2 bases and 6 bases respectively, with 5 bases between them. CDR3 length: 12 residues. The CDR3 DNA is TGCGCCAGCAGCCAAACTACCAATGAGCAGTTCTTC. Its protein product is CASSQTTNEQFF.

This clonotype was detected many times. This chain uses TRBV12-3 or TRBV12-4 with TRBJ1-5, with a tentative D call TRBD1 (5 bases). The CDR3 contains 16 residues. Between the trimmed V and J ends, which lost 5 bases and 0 bases, there was a span of 14 bases. The CDR3 region is CASSGTAYDSNQPQHF. The CDR3 DNA reads as TGTGCCAGCAGTGGGACTGCATACGATAGCAATCAGCCCCAGCATTTT.

This clonotype was seen many times. This chain uses TRBV21-1 with TRBJ2-5; TRBD1 is the table's D call and was not checked against the DNA. TRBV21-1 is classified as a pseudogene. The CDR3 length is 16 residues. The DNA for the CDR3 is TGTGCCAGCAGCAAAGTCGGCAGGGGGGGATGTGAGACCCAGTACTTC. Translated, it gives CASSKVGRGGCETQYF.

Comment on this clonotype: A read error may explain this, as a much larger clone is one base away. This chain connects TRBV5-6 to TRBJ2-5; D call uncertain. The CDR3 length is 13 residues. Germline V gene sequence: CDR1 SGHDT, CDR2 YYEEEE. CDR3 sequence reads: CANSLSSPETQYF. The CDR3 DNA sequence: TGTGCCAACAGCTTGTCGTCTCCAGAGACCCAGTACTTC.

This clonotype was counted ten times or more. This chain connects TRBV7-9 to TRBJ2-3; possible D gene TRBD1, 6 bases. Trimming removed 5 bases from V and 0 bases from J, with 12 bases in between. Germline V gene sequence: CDR1 SEHNR, CDR2 FQNEAQ (reference sequence). This CDR3 spans 15 amino acids. In DNA form, the CDR3 reads TGTGCCAGCAGCCGATCGGACAGTAGCACAGATACGCAGTATTTT. This gives the protein CASSRSDSSTDTQYF.

As to this clonotype: With a much larger clone just one base away, this may be a read error. The chain combines TRBV7-9 with TRBJ2-5; tentatively, D is TRBD2 (5 bases). The CDR3 sequence is 13 residues long. CDR1 SEHNR and CDR2 FQNEAQ come from the germline V gene (reference sequence). V was cut by 1 base and J by 5 bases, with 8 bases left in between. CDR3 protein: CASSLGGRETQYF. DNA of the CDR3: TGTGCCAGCAGCTTAGGAGGGCGGGAGACCCAGTACTTC.

Regarding this clonotype: A single base separates this from a much larger clone, so it may be a read error. The rearrangement uses TRBV7-9 and TRBJ1-1; the match to TRBD1 covers 7 bases. CDR3 length: 14 residues. Germline CDR1 is SEHNR and CDR2 is FQNEAQ (reference sequence). J lost 6 bases, V lost 2 bases, and 6 bases had no gene match. CDR3 sequence reads: CASSLIRGHSEAFF. In nucleotides, the CDR3 is TGTGCCAGCAGCTTAATAAGGGGGCACTCTGAAGCTTTCTTT.

This clonotype was recorded at least ten times. The chain is built from TRBV20-1 and TRBJ2-3, with D tentatively TRBD1 (6 bases). From germline, CDR1 is DFQATT and CDR2 SNEGSKA (reference sequence). Trimming took 2 bases from V and 2 from J, leaving 14 bases between them. This CDR3 has 15 residues. CDR3: CSARSTGTPTDTQYF. Here the CDR3 DNA reads TGCAGTGCTAGATCAACCGGGACACCCACAGATACGCAGTATTTT.

With respect to this clonotype: Compared with germline, one end of the junction differs, possibly owing to a read error. V and J are TRBV24-1 and TRBJ1-2; D not certain. The CDR3 sequence is 12 residues long. Germline V gene sequence: CDR1 KGHDR, CDR2 SFDVKD. The DNA of the CDR3 is TGTGCCACCAGTGGGGGTAACTATGGCTACGCCTTC. Translated: CATSGGNYGYAF.

Ten or more counts support this clonotype. The chain recombines TRBV19 with TRBJ2-7, with a possible D match to TRBD1 (6 bases). V lost 5 bases to trimming and J lost 2 bases, with 10 bases between them. The length of the CDR3 is 13 residues. Germline CDR1 and CDR2: LNHDA and SQIVND (reference sequence). The DNA for the CDR3 is TGTGCCAGTAGTGACACAGGGCCCTACGAGCAGTACTTC. The encoded protein is CASSDTGPYEQYF.

The J gene is TRBJ2-7, the V gene TRBV2; D is uncertain. Trimming removed 5 bases from V and 6 bases from J, with 11 bases in between. This CDR3 has 12 amino acids. Germline CDR1 SNHLY, CDR2 FYNNEI. The CDR3 protein is CASSYATLEQYF. The CDR3 region has the DNA TGTGCCAGCAGTTACGCCACACTCGAGCAGTACTTC.

On this clonotype: Since a much larger clone is just one base distant, this may be a read error. V usage is TRBV7-9 and J usage is TRBJ1-1, with D uncertain. The germline CDR1 and CDR2 sequences are SEHNR and FQNEAQ (reference sequence). The CDR3 has 12 amino acids. CDR3 nucleotides: TGTGCCAGCAGCGCAGGTCTCACTGAAGCTTCCTTT. Encoded protein: CASSAGLTEASF.

The sample holds many counts of this clonotype. The gene calls are TRBV9 and TRBJ2-1; the match to TRBD2 covers 8 bases. The CDR3 has 15 residues. V trimming: 4 bases; J trimming: 4 bases; junction bases outside the gene matches: 7. Germline CDR1 is SGDLS and CDR2 is YYNGEE. DNA for the CDR3: TGTGCCAGCAGCTCCGGGGGGGCGGTATACAATGAGCAGTTCTTC. Encoded protein: CASSSGGAVYNEQFF.